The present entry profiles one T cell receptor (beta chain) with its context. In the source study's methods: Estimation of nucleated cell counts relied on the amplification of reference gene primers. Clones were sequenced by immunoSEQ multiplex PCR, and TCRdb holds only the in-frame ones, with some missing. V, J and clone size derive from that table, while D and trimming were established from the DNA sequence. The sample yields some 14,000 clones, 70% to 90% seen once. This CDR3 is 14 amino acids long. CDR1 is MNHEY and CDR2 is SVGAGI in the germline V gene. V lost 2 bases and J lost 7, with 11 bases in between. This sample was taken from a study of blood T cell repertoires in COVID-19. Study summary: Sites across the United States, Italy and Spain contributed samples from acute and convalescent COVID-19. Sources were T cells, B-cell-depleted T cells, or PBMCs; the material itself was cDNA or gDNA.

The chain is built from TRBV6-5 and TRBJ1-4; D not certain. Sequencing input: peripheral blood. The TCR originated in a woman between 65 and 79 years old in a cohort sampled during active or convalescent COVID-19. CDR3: CASSYRGLSEKLFF. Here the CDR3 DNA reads TGTGCCAGCAGTTACCGCGGGCTGAGTGAAAAACTGTTTTTT.